This paragraph reports one T cell receptor (beta chain). The source of the sample is a study of blood T cell repertoires in COVID-19. Study in general: Sources were T cells, B-cell-depleted T cells, or PBMCs; the material itself was cDNA or gDNA.

The authors' processing: Quantification of nucleated cells was approximated via reference gene primer amplification. TCRdb's table, derived via immunoSEQ multiplex PCR, lists solely in-frame clones and lacks some. Clonal size and the V and J genes are those of that table, whereas D and trimming came from the DNA. The top ten hold over 9% of the sample, which has roughly 200,000 clones, 80% to 90% seen once. In terms of age and location, participants ranged from about 18 to 95 years and lived in about two dozen US areas. The ends were cut back, 3 bases at V and 6 bases at J, with 5 bases in the middle. This CDR3 has 12 residues. CDR1 and CDR2 from the germline V gene are LNHNV and YYDKDF (reference sequence).

The sequenced sample consisted of PBMCs or T cells enriched from blood (not recorded which). The source is a man between 18 and 29 years old with acute COVID-19. The chain combines TRBV15 with TRBJ2-2, with D uncertain. The CDR3, as DNA: TGTGCCACCAGCAGCAATGCCGGGGAGCTGTTTTTT. It yields the protein CATSSNAGELFF.